This entry lists 2 T cell receptor beta chains sequenced from one sample in a study of T cells in localized non-small cell lung cancer. Sequencing was performed with immunoSEQ multiplex PCR; in TCRdb, only in-frame clones are kept and a portion is missing. The table lists tens of thousands of clones, 75% to 95% of them singletons. The starting material was peripheral blood, obtained before any cancer treatment. The origin of the receptors is a female donor at least 60 years old with stage II squamous cell lung carcinoma.

This sequence joins TRBV27 and TRBJ2-7, with 7 bases lining up with TRBD1. This CDR3 has 16 residues. Germline lookup yields CDR1 MNHEY and CDR2 SMNVEV (reference sequence). J lost 2 bases, V lost 6 bases, and 13 bases had no gene match. The CDR3 sequence is CASRPLSRQGAYEQYF. CDR3 DNA sequence: TGTGCCAGCAGACCCCTATCGAGACAGGGAGCCTACGAGCAGTACTTC.

The V call is TRBV6-5, the J call TRBJ2-7; D may be TRBD1 (5 bases). The length of the CDR3 is 14 residues. From germline, CDR1 is MNHEY and CDR2 SVGAGI. Deletions cut 6 bases from V and 0 bases from J, with 12 bases between. The CDR3 reads CASSQHRSSYEQYF. Here the CDR3 DNA reads TGTGCCAGCAGCCAACACAGGAGCTCCTACGAGCAGTACTTC.